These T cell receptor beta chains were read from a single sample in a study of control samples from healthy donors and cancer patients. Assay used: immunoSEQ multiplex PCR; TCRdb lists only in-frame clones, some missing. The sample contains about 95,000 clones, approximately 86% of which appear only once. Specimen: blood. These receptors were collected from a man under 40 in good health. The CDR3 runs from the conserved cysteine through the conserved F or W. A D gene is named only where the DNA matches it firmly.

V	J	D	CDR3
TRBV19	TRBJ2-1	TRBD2	CASSRFKAGGPIDEQFF
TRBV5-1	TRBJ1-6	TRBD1	CASSAGTGNNSPLHF
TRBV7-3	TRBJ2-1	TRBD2	CASSFVSGGAQFF
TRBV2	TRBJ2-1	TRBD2	CASSEVGTRAGDEQFF
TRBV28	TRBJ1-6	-	CASSFNVRTANSPLHF
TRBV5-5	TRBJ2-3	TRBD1	CASSLLGQGGKDTQYF
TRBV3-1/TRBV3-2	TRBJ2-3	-	CASSQAGYTDTQYF
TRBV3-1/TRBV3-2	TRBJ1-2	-	CASSQGGNGYTF
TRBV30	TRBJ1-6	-	CAWSTGLRSPLHF
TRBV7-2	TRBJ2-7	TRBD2	CASSQGLAGGPSSYEQYF